This T cell receptor beta chain was identified during a study of cytomegalovirus exposure and HLA in healthy donors. As to this clone: Its antigen is undetermined.

The primer mix had 60 Vbeta and 13 Jbeta primers. TCRdb keeps only in-frame clones here, not all; method: immunoSEQ multiplex PCR. Altogether under 200,000 clones are present, 76% being singletons, with the ten largest covering over 1.1%. Points from the study as a whole: A missense DCLRE1C variant was associated with V- and J-gene trimming of TCR beta chains in a later analysis, and an independent cohort replicated the association. TCR beta sequences reportedly predicted most subjects' HLA-A and HLA-B alleles accurately. Cytomegalovirus association was assigned to approximately 180 TCR beta chains.

CDR3 length: 16 amino acids. Trimming shortened V by 5 bases and J by 5 bases, and 21 bases separated the two germline ends. CDR1 is MGHDK, CDR2 SYGVNS, per germline. The chain couples TRBV25-1 to TRBJ2-5; tentatively, D is TRBD1 (5 bases). The sequence was obtained from a man aged 55-75 years in good health and CMV-seronegative. The sequenced sample consisted of PBMCs. This chain's CDR3 is CASSPIVQGLGETQYF. The CDR3 DNA is TGTGCCAGCAGTCCTATTGTCCAGGGTTTGGGGGAGACCCAGTACTTC.